The rows below give T cell receptor beta chains drawn from one sample of a study of early T cells in non-severe SARS-CoV-2 infection. TCRdb reprocessed the 5' RACE reads with MiXCR, giving one entry per CDR3 protein. The sample has under 75,000 distinct CDR3 sequences, under 15% seen once. Material: whole blood. All receptors derive from an adult who was a healthcare worker with PCR-confirmed SARS-CoV-2 infection or an uninfected control (not recorded which). The CDR3 runs from the conserved cysteine through the conserved F or W.

v_call cdr3_aa
TRBV6-5 CASSYGTGVTEAFF
TRBV14 CASSQVGARAVTGELFF
TRBV6-5 CASSYNEEGAMYNTEAFF
TRBV23-1 CASSPSLAKNIQYF
TRBV3-1 CASSQERGQSSTDTQYF
TRBV7-2 CASSLRAVGAKNIQYF
TRBV28 CATPSRQGSNGYTF
TRBV28 CASSLTVSYEQYF
TRBV15 CATSRLIRRDWGNEQFF
TRBV20-1 CSAFNDENNEQFF
TRBV3-1 CASSLGLAGGTGDTQYF
TRBV5-1 CASSTELTGELFF
TRBV28 CASSLQQLTGELFF
TRBV10-3 CAIRGQGHYGYTF
TRBV18 CASSPQGYNGYTF
TRBV20-1 CSATRDASSYNEQFF
TRBV28 CASRSGRVEAFF
TRBV19 CASSRTSGDLIYNEQFF
TRBV6-6 CASSYSLGRETQYF
TRBV9 CASSVGGGYYNEQFF
TRBV29-1 CSVEELGLLFLF
TRBV12-3/TRBV12-4 CASSPVSGRPEAFF
TRBV28 CASTSPGESEKLFF
TRBV24-1 CATRAAGGSNEQFF
TRBV12-3/TRBV12-4 CASSLGRYQETQYF
TRBV11-2 CASSLDDRINNEQFF
TRBV20-1 CSARDLAGWDTQYF
TRBV5-1 CASSRTGANEKLFF
TRBV24-1 CATSAGNSYEQYF
TRBV7-2 CASSPRTSGNEQFF
TRBV20-1 CSAGPSGSYEQYF
TRBV11-1 CASSFRGADTQYF
TRBV7-8 CASSTVARGARVNEKLFF
TRBV20-1 CSAGTRASGYTF
TRBV9 CASSTRTSVNTGELFF
TRBV28 CASSATGEYGYTF
TRBV3-1 CASSPGLNNEQFF
TRBV29-1 CSALGETGGPQIF
TRBV7-9 CASSSGTANNSPLHF
TRBV7-2 CASKERGGKETQYF
TRBV28 CASRADRVAYEQYF
TRBV2 CASSEPLSGRYGYNEQFF
TRBV4-3 CASSQDFTLPGGEQYF
TRBV29-1 CSVDTGMNQPQHF
TRBV16 CASSHDTGINYGYTF
TRBV11-2 CASSSRRLTKPGHSNTGELFF
TRBV10-2 CASSDVLGLAIHEQYF
TRBV24-1 CATSGHSGSVSYNEQFF
TRBV10-3 CAIRDGQGPSYEQYF
TRBV28 CASSLYFPSGANVLTF
TRBV20-1 CRPTGGSGEQYF
TRBV20-1 CSASPRWVPPGRNEKLFF
TRBV14 CASSHDRGIHTEAFF
TRBV10-2 CASSESLAGGQDTQYF
TRBV5-1 CASRANSGANVLTF
TRBV15 CATSSATRDEQFF
TRBV7-3 CASSQEGNLLKNIQYF
TRBV9 CASSVGDGRGTDTQYF
TRBV13 CASSGVTEAFF